One and the same sample provided the 3 T cell receptor beta chains below, sequenced in a study of T cell responses to AZD1222 COVID-19 vaccine. This table comes from immunoSEQ multiplex PCR, and its TCRdb copy is limited to in-frame clones, with some not included. In the table there are 100,000 to 150,000 clones, around 90% of which are singletons. The sample consisted of peripheral blood, taken on day 0 of MenACWY control vaccination. These receptors originate from an adult in good health.

This clone has more than one count but fewer than ten. The V and J genes are TRBV6-5 and TRBJ1-1; a possible D gene is TRBD1 (6 bases). The germline V gene has CDR1 MNHEY and CDR2 SVGAGI. This CDR3 has 14 amino acids. V was shortened by 6 bases and J by 5 bases, with 16 bases between the two germline ends. The chain's CDR3 is CASRRAQGWTEAFF. The CDR3 DNA sequence: TGTGCCAGCAGGAGAGCACAGGGTTGGACTGAAGCTTTCTTT.

The V call is TRBV6-5, the J call TRBJ2-7; D remains unclear. Trimming took 5 bases from V and 0 from J, leaving 8 bases between them. Germline CDR1 is MNHEY and CDR2 is SVGAGI. The CDR3 runs to 13 residues. CDR3 coding DNA: TGTGCCAGCAGTCCCGGAAGCTCCTACGAGCAGTACGTC. Translated, it gives CASSPGSSYEQYV.

This sequence joins TRBV11-3 and TRBJ2-7; no firm D call. CDR3 length: 17 residues. Trimming removed 0 bases at V and 2 bases at J, with 17 bases between. Germline V CDR1 and CDR2: SGHNT, YENEEA. Here the CDR3 reads CASSLDRVGHRAYEQYV. The DNA of the CDR3 is TGTGCCAGCAGCTTAGATCGAGTCGGGCACAGAGCCTACGAGCAGTACGTC.